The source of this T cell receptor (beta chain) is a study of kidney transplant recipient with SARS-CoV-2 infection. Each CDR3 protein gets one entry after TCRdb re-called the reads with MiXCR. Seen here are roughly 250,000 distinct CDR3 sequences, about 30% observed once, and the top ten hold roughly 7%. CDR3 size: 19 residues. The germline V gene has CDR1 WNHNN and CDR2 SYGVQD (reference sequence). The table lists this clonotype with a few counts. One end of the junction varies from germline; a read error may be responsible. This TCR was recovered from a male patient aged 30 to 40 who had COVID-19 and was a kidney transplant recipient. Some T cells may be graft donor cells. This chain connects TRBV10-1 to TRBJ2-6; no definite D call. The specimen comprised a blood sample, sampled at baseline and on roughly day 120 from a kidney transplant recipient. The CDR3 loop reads CASSTKARSHKSRANVPTF. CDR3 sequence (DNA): TGCGCCAGCAGTACTAAGGCAAGATCGCACAAAAGTCGGGCCAACGTCCCGACTTTC.